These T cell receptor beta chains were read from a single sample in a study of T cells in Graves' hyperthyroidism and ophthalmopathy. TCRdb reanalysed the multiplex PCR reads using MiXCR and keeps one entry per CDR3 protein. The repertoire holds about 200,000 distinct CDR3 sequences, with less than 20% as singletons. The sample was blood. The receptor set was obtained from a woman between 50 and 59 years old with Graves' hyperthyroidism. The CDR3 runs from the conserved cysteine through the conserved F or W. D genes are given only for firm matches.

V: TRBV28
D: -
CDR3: CASSLYSAYGYTF

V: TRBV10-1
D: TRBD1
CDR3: CASSGGTGVTGELFF

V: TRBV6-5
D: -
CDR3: CASSYLPQPTNEKLFF

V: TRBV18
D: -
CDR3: CASSPSRNNEQFF

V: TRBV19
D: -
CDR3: CASAGVHRTGANVLTF

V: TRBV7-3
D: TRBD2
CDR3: CASSLGTSGSSATQYF

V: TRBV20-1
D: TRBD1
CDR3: CSALDRGRVSEQFF

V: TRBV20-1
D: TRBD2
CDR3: CSAQRLAGDMYQETQYF

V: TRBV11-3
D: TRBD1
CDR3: CASRKGQGRNEQFF

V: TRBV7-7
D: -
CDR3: CASSLVLQETQYF

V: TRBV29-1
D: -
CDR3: CSVVSRLPSYEQYF

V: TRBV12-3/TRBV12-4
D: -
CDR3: CASSLFGETQYF

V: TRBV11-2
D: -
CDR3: CASSPSTVEAFF

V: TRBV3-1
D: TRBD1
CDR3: CASSQGTGGREQFF

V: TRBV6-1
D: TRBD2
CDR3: CASSGWGTSGTSYNEQFF

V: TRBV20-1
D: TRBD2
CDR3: CSAPIGREKDNEQFF

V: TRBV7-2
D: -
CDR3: CASSLRGAVYGYTF

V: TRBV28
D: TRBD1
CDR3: CASSLWTGMETQYF

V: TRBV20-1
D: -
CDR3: CSASSYRVNRVETQYF

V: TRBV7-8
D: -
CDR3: CASSLARSSYNEQFF

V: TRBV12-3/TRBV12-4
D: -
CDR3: CASSLAWEQYF

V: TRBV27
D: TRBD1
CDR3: CASSSETGGFETQYF

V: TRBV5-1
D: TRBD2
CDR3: CASSLETSGNHYEQYF

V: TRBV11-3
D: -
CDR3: CASSLSEGGDTQYF

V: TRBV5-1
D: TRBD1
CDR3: CASNRGQDTGELFF

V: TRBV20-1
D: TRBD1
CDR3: CSAPRDRVFSGYTF